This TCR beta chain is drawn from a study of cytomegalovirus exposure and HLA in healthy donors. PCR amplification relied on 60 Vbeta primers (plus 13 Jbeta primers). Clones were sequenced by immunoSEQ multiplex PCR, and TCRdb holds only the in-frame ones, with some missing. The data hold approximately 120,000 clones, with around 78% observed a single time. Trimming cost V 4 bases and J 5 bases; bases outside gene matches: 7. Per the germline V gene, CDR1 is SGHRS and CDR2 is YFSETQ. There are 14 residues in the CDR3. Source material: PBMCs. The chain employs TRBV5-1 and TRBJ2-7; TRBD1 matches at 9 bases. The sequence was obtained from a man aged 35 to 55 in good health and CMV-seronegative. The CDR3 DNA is TGCGCCAGCAGCATCGGGACAGGGACAGACGAGCAGTACTTC. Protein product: CASSIGTGTDEQYF.